These 31 T cell receptor beta chains came from one sample sequenced in a study of T cell repertoires in cytomegalovirus infection. From the reads, TCRdb called clonotypes with MiXCR, one entry per CDR3 protein. Altogether some 300,000 distinct CDR3 sequences are present, around 9.6% being singletons, with the ten largest covering over 2.5%. Sequenced sample: PBMCs. All receptors derive from a human donor in good health (CMV status not recorded). Some clones in this sample may be carry-over from other donors' samples.

DNA for the CDR3: TGTGCCAGCTCACCCTGGGATCAGAACACTGAAGCTTTCTTT. This sequence encodes CASSPWDQNTEAFF. V is TRBV18 and J is TRBJ1-1; D remains ambiguous. The V gene lost 3 bases and the J gene lost 1 base, with 9 bases spanning the gap. Germline lookup yields CDR1 KGHSH and CDR2 LQKENI. The CDR3 is 14 amino acids.

There are many counts of this clonotype. This chain's CDR3 is CASMGVYEQYF. The CDR3 bases are TGTGCCAGCATGGGGGTATACGAGCAGTACTTC. The chain uses TRBV7-9 and TRBJ2-7, with D perhaps given as TRBD1 or TRBD2 (5 bases each). The CDR3 is 11 amino acids. Trimming shortened V by 7 bases and J by 4 bases, and 8 bases separated the two germline ends. CDR1 SEHNR and CDR2 FQNEAQ come from the germline V gene (reference sequence).

Points on this clonotype: Since a much larger clone is just one base distant, this may be a read error. Because the CDR3 is missing its conserved closing phenylalanine or tryptophan, this is likely a read error. V gene TRBV20-1 combines with J gene TRBJ2-5, with TRBD1 identical over 7 bases. Losses at the gene ends were 1 base for V and 1 base for J; bases not matched to a gene: 6. Germline values: CDR1 DFQATT, CDR2 SNEGSKA (reference sequence). The CDR3 spans 15 residues. Here the CDR3 DNA reads TGCAGTGCTAGAGGACAGGGCAACCTCCAAGAGACCCAGTACTTA. Its protein product is CSARGQGNLQETQYL.

Many counts were recorded for this clonotype. V is TRBV7-8 and J is TRBJ1-5; TRBD1 might be the D (6 bases). V lost 4 bases, J lost 5 bases, and 12 bases lay in between. This CDR3 comprises 14 residues. Germline V lookup: CDR1 SGHVS, CDR2 FQNEAQ. CDR3 bases: TGTGCCAGCAGCTCGACAGGTAGTGATCAGCCCCAGCATTTT. Its translation: CASSSTGSDQPQHF.

Many counts were recorded for this clonotype. V and J are TRBV28 and TRBJ1-3, with 7 nucleotides matching TRBD1. CDR3 length: 16 residues. V trimming: 5 bases; J trimming: 4 bases; junction bases outside the gene matches: 11. Germline assignment: CDR1 MDHEN and CDR2 SYDVKM. Written as DNA, the CDR3 is TGTGCCAGCAGTCCTAGACAGGGCGCGGGAGGAAACACCATATATTTT. Protein: CASSPRQGAGGNTIYF.

V gene TRBV19 combines with J gene TRBJ2-4, with D possibly matching TRBD2 (7 bases). The CDR3 has 16 amino acids. Germline CDR1 is LNHDA and CDR2 is SQIVND (reference sequence). Trimming removed 5 bases from V and 6 bases from J, with 20 bases in between. CDR3 loop: CASSPHPRGPRNIQYF. Here the CDR3 DNA reads TGTGCCAGTAGTCCTCACCCGCGGGGGCCCCGAAACATTCAGTACTTC.

In this sample, this clonotype turned up a few times. Compared with germline, one end of the junction differs, possibly owing to a read error. The chain carries TRBV7-9 and TRBJ2-6; D unclear. CDR3 length: 16 amino acids. The germline V gene has CDR1 SEHNR and CDR2 FQNEAQ (reference sequence). The CDR3 loop reads CASGFKMASGANVLTF. DNA of the CDR3: TGTGCCAGCGGCTTCAAGATGGCCTCTGGGGCCAACGTCCTGACTTTC.

This clonotype was seen repeatedly, ten times or more. The V gene is TRBV7-8, the J gene TRBJ2-1, with TRBD2 identical over 9 bases. The germline CDR1 and CDR2 sequences are SGHVS and FQNEAQ. The length of the CDR3 is 14 residues. V shed 5 bases and J 8 bases; nucleotides not matched to a gene: 7. CDR3 sequence: CASSSSGGWDEQFF. CDR3 in DNA: TGTGCCAGCAGCAGTAGCGGGGGCTGGGATGAGCAGTTCTTC.

This clonotype was seen at least ten times. The V call is TRBV28, the J call TRBJ1-6; possible D gene TRBD1, 6 bases. The CDR3 contains 17 residues. Germline-derived CDR1 and CDR2 are MDHEN and SYDVKM. Trimming cost V 6 bases and J 1 base, with 16 bases left between them. CDR3 in amino acids: CASSLIWGASYNSPLHF. The CDR3 DNA is TGTGCCAGCAGCCTGATTTGGGGGGCGTCCTATAATTCACCCCTCCACTTT.

This clonotype was picked up many times. This chain uses TRBV7-8 with TRBJ2-1, with D perhaps matching TRBD2 (6 bases). Germline CDR1 is SGHVS and CDR2 is FQNEAQ. This CDR3 comprises 15 residues. The germline V and J ends were trimmed by 5 bases and 9 bases, with 20 bases remaining between them. CDR3 protein: CASSPSEGGRGEQFF. The CDR3 DNA sequence: TGTGCCAGCAGCCCCTCGGAAGGAGGGCGGGGTGAGCAGTTCTTC.

This clonotype was observed at least ten times. The chain recombines TRBV20-1 with TRBJ1-2; no clear D gene. The CDR3 is 11 residues long. Trimming stripped 3 bases from V and 4 bases from J, with 6 bases between. The germline CDR1 and CDR2 sequences are DFQATT and SNEGSKA (reference sequence). CDR3 sequence reads: CSARAVYGYTF. CDR3 in DNA: TGCAGTGCTAGGGCAGTCTATGGCTACACCTTC.

The CDR3 coding sequence is TGCAGCGTTGAAGGGTACAGGAACACTGAAGCTTTCTTT. Protein product: CSVEGYRNTEAFF. The rearrangement links TRBV29-1 to TRBJ1-1; no firm D call. Germline-derived CDR1 and CDR2 are SQVTM and ANQGSEA. The CDR3 loop spans 13 amino acids. V was clipped by 1 base and J by 1 base, with 7 bases between them.

The chain combines TRBV4-1 with TRBJ2-1; 9 positions match TRBD1. The CDR3 spans 17 residues. CDR1 and CDR2 (germline): MGHRA, YSYEKL. With V trimmed by 0 bases and J by 2 bases, 5 bases remained unmatched. The CDR3 DNA reads as TGCGCCAGCAGCCAAGATGGTTACAGGGGGCCCTACAATGAGCAGTTCTTC. Protein product: CASSQDGYRGPYNEQFF.

This clonotype was counted ten times or more. The CDR3 here is CASSLGLTSEQYV. In DNA, the CDR3 is TGTGCCAGCAGCTTGGGCTTGACTTCCGAGCAGTACGTC. This chain links TRBV7-3 with TRBJ2-7; no firm D call. Germline V gene sequence: CDR1 SGHTA, CDR2 FQGTGA. V gave up 3 bases and J gave up 6 bases, with 12 bases separating them. The CDR3 contains 13 residues.

This clonotype has ten or more counts. The chain links TRBV7-9 to TRBJ1-1; D unclear. V lost 5 bases and J lost 9, with 25 bases in between. The CDR3 covers 16 residues. The V gene's germline CDR1 is SEHNR and CDR2 FQNEAQ (reference sequence). The CDR3 protein is CASSPPEPWRPFKAFF. The CDR3 region has the DNA TGTGCCAGCAGCCCTCCAGAGCCGTGGCGGCCCTTTAAAGCTTTCTTT.

J is TRBJ2-5 and V is TRBV29-1; 8 nucleotides align to TRBD2. CDR1 SQVTM and CDR2 ANQGSEA come from the germline V gene. Unmatched junction bases numbered 11, after V lost 6 bases and J lost 2 bases. The CDR3 has 15 amino acids. CDR3: CSVAKGVAGQETQYF. The CDR3 DNA sequence: TGCAGCGTCGCAAAAGGGGTAGCGGGGCAAGAGACCCAGTACTTC.

The chain combines TRBV3-1 with TRBJ2-1, with TRBD2 matching over 13 bases. Germline values: CDR1 LGHDT, CDR2 YNNKEL (reference sequence). V shed 4 bases, J shed 6 bases, and the junction held 3 bases outside the gene matches. CDR3 length equals 15 residues. Here the CDR3 DNA reads TGTGCCAGCAGCCTACTAGCGGGGGGGACCAATGAGCAGTTCTTC. Translated: CASSLLAGGTNEQFF.

This clonotype was recorded a few times. CDR3 sequence: CASSLWGQMDSGANVLTF. CDR3 coding DNA: TGCGCCAGCAGCCTTTGGGGCCAGATGGACTCTGGGGCCAACGTCCTGACTTTC. The chain recombines TRBV5-1 with TRBJ2-6; D possibly corresponds to TRBD1 (5 bases). Germline lookup yields CDR1 SGHRS and CDR2 YFSETQ. V lost 4 bases, J lost 0 bases, and 17 bases lay in between. The CDR3 extends over 18 amino acids. The whole variable domain, filled in from reference TRBV5-1 and TRBJ2-6, reads KAGVTQTPRYLIKTRGQQVTLSCSPISGHRSVSWYQQTPGQGLQFLFEYFSETQRNKGNFPGRFSGRQFSNSRSEMNVSTLELGDSALYLCASSLWGQMDSGANVLTFGAGSRLTVL.

This clonotype was seen many times. This chain links TRBV28 with TRBJ1-2, with TRBD1 matching over 8 bases. The CDR3 contains 12 residues. Germline CDR1 MDHEN, CDR2 SYDVKM. The V segment lost 6 bases and the J segment 5 bases; nucleotides outside the gene matches: 2. The CDR3, as DNA: TGTGCCAGCAGCCAGGGGGCATATGGCTACACCTTC. Residues: CASSQGAYGYTF.

This clonotype came up many times. This sequence joins TRBV12-3 or TRBV12-4 and TRBJ1-2; a possible D gene is TRBD1 (5 bases). The CDR3 contains 14 residues. V was pared by 3 bases and J by 4 bases, with 12 bases between. The DNA of the CDR3 is TGTGCCAGCAGTTTCACAGGACCGAGCTATGGCTACACCTTC. It yields the protein CASSFTGPSYGYTF.

This clonotype has at least ten counts. The V and J genes are TRBV20-1 and TRBJ2-2, with D perhaps TRBD2 (6 bases). CDR3 length: 14 amino acids. V lost 6 bases, J lost 6 bases, and 17 bases lay in between. The germline gives CDR1 DFQATT, CDR2 SNEGSKA (reference sequence). The CDR3 loop reads CSATDLGGPGELFF. The CDR3 bases are TGCAGTGCGACTGACTTGGGGGGTCCCGGGGAGCTGTTTTTT.

The table lists this clonotype with many counts. The rearrangement links TRBV29-1 to TRBJ1-1; D is unresolved. V was shortened by 4 bases and J by 4 bases, with 13 bases between the two germline ends. Germline V lookup: CDR1 SQVTM, CDR2 ANQGSEA. The CDR3 length is 13 residues. CDR3 loop: CSVAENRGTEAFF. CDR3 DNA sequence: TGCAGCGTTGCGGAAAACAGAGGCACTGAAGCTTTCTTT.

This clonotype turned up a few times. The rearrangement links TRBV20-1 to TRBJ2-3; 10 nucleotides line up with TRBD2. Germline V gene sequence: CDR1 DFQATT, CDR2 SNEGSKA (reference sequence). The CDR3 has 15 residues. V lost 5 bases to trimming and J lost 6 bases; unmatched junction nucleotides: 11. CDR3 in DNA: TGCAGTGCTCCGCCAGCGGGGGGGGTGAGGGATACGCAGTATTTT. This codes for CSAPPAGGVRDTQYF.

J is TRBJ2-2 and V is TRBV10-3; 10 bases fit TRBD2. V lost 6 bases and J lost 0; bases outside the gene matches: 13. The CDR3 is made up of 19 amino acids. Germline-derived CDR1 and CDR2 are ENHRY and SYGVKD. The CDR3 reads CAIRDLVASGGPNTGELFF. CDR3 nucleotide sequence: TGTGCCATCAGAGACCTCGTGGCTAGCGGGGGCCCGAACACCGGGGAGCTGTTTTTT.

The table lists this clonotype with many counts. The V and J genes are TRBV7-6 and TRBJ2-1; D is perhaps TRBD2 (5 bases). The CDR3 spans 12 residues. CDR1 is SGHVS, CDR2 FNYEAQ, per germline. V was shortened by 1 base and J by 8 bases, with 6 bases between the two germline ends. DNA for the CDR3: TGTGCCAGCAGCTTAGGGCGGGATGAGCAGTTCTTC. This gives the protein CASSLGRDEQFF.

This clonotype was counted a few times. This chain joins TRBV9 and TRBJ2-1; TRBD1 matches at 7 bases. The J segment lost 3 bases and the V segment lost 3 bases, leaving 3 bases of the junction unmatched. Germline CDR1 SGDLS, CDR2 YYNGEE. The CDR3 is made up of 14 amino acids. In nucleotides, the CDR3 is TGTGCCAGCAGCGGACAGGGCCACTACAATGAGCAGTTCTTC. Translation gives CASSGQGHYNEQFF.

This clonotype has at least ten counts. This sequence joins TRBV5-1 and TRBJ2-1; 11 bases are a match to TRBD1. V was clipped by 4 bases and J by 2 bases; unmatched bases: 2. Germline lookup yields CDR1 SGHRS and CDR2 YFSETQ. The CDR3 has 15 residues. In DNA, the CDR3 is TGCGCCAGCAGCCCGGGACAGGGGGCCTACAATGAGCAGTTCTTC. It codes for CASSPGQGAYNEQFF. Based on the CDR3 plus reference TRBV5-1 and TRBJ2-1, the full variable domain is KAGVTQTPRYLIKTRGQQVTLSCSPISGHRSVSWYQQTPGQGLQFLFEYFSETQRNKGNFPGRFSGRQFSNSRSEMNVSTLELGDSALYLCASSPGQGAYNEQFFGPGTRLTVL.

The chain employs TRBV3-1 and TRBJ2-7; D is possibly TRBD1 (5 bases). CDR1 and CDR2 from the germline V gene are LGHDT and YNNKEL (reference sequence). V dropped 1 base and J dropped 4 bases, with 5 bases sitting between them. The CDR3 runs 12 residues. The CDR3 DNA follows: TGTGCCAGCAGCCAAGCAGGGTACGAGCAGTACGTC. Its protein is CASSQAGYEQYV.

This clonotype was recorded at least ten times. The rearrangement joins TRBV28 to TRBJ1-5, with 9 bases aligning to TRBD1. V was pared by 4 bases and J by 5 bases, with 6 bases of the junction left unmatched. In germline, CDR1 is MDHEN, CDR2 SYDVKM. The length of the CDR3 is 15 residues. The CDR3 coding sequence is TGTGCCAGCAGTTCACCGGGACAGGGTGATCAGCCCCAGCATTTT. Translation: CASSSPGQGDQPQHF.

The J gene is TRBJ1-5, the V gene TRBV7-9; 8 nucleotides line up with TRBD1. Germline V CDR1 and CDR2: SEHNR, FQNEAQ (reference sequence). The CDR3 spans 13 residues. The junction had 9 bases not matched to a gene; V was cut back by 5 bases and J by 12 bases. This CDR3 is CASSDSKGQVQHF. The CDR3 nucleotides read TGTGCCAGCAGCGACTCAAAGGGACAGGTCCAGCATTTT.

This clonotype was recorded many times. The V call is TRBV5-1, the J call TRBJ2-3; 13 bases align to TRBD2. The V and J ends lost 4 bases and 6 bases, in that order; junction bases with no gene match: 8. This CDR3 comprises 16 residues. The V gene's germline CDR1 is SGHRS and CDR2 YFSETQ. The CDR3 DNA is TGCGCCAGCAGCGCCCGGACTAGCGGGGGAACCGATACGCAGTATTTT. It specifies CASSARTSGGTDTQYF.